The text below deals with one TCR beta chain. From germline, CDR1 is SGHTA and CDR2 FQGNSA. The germline V and J ends were trimmed by 1 base and 1 base, with 3 bases remaining between them. CDR3 length: 13 amino acids. No patient had autoimmune disease or received systemic immunosuppression. Libraries were prepared by immunoSEQ multiplex PCR; TCRdb keeps only in-frame clonotypes and omits some of them. Of tens of thousands of clones listed, 85% to 90% are singletons. The sample belongs to a study of OX40 agonist ivuxolimab in advanced cancers. Study context: Three patients, one with hepatocellular carcinoma and two with cutaneous melanoma, achieved partial responses.

This rearrangement joins TRBV7-2 to TRBJ2-3, with unresolved D. The sample here was CD4+ or CD8+ T cells sorted from blood, taken in a trial of the OX40 agonist ivuxolimab. The origin of this receptor is an adult with an advanced solid tumor such as melanoma, head and neck, liver or kidney cancer. The CDR3 coding sequence is TGTGCCAGCAGCTTAGGCGGCACAGATACGCAGTATTTT. As protein: CASSLGGTDTQYF. Filled out from reference TRBV7-2 and TRBJ2-3, the complete variable domain reads GAGVSQSPSNKVTEKGKDVELRCDPISGHTALYWYRQSLGQGLEFLIYFQGNSAPDKSGLPSDRFSAERTGGSVSTLTIQRTQQEDSAVYLCASSLGGTDTQYFGPGTRLTVL.